What follows is one T cell receptor (beta chain) and its context. What it binds is unknown. TCRdb keeps only in-frame clones here, not all; method: immunoSEQ multiplex PCR. The table lists some 85,000 clones, over 80% of them singletons. This sample is drawn from a study of T cell responses to AZD1222 COVID-19 vaccine. Germline V CDR1 and CDR2: SEHNR, FQNEAQ (reference sequence). After removal of 7 bases from V and 6 bases from J, the junction contained 9 bases not matched to a gene. This CDR3 contains 15 residues. The study's findings and limits: Reportedly, nearly half the spike-specific TCRs target unmutated variant regions. Clonal diversity may have been underestimated in mostly white British donors. Across spike, vaccine-associated CD4 TCRs were found, dominant at 160-218 and 743-854.

This TCR came from an adult in good health. The sequences come from peripheral blood, collected on day 0 of AZD1222 vaccination. This chain joins TRBV7-9 and TRBJ2-1; TRBD2 matches 10 bases. The CDR3 bases are TGTGCCAGCACGCCCACCCGGACTAGCGGCAATGAGCAGTTCTTC. It translates to CASTPTRTSGNEQFF. The complete variable domain, with remaining parts taken from reference TRBV7-9 and TRBJ2-1, reads DTGVSQNPRHKITKRGQNVTFRCDPISEHNRLYWYRQTLGQGPEFLTYFQNEAQLEKSRLLSDRFSAERPKGSFSTLEIQRTEQGDSAMYLCASTPTRTSGNEQFFGPGTRLTVL.